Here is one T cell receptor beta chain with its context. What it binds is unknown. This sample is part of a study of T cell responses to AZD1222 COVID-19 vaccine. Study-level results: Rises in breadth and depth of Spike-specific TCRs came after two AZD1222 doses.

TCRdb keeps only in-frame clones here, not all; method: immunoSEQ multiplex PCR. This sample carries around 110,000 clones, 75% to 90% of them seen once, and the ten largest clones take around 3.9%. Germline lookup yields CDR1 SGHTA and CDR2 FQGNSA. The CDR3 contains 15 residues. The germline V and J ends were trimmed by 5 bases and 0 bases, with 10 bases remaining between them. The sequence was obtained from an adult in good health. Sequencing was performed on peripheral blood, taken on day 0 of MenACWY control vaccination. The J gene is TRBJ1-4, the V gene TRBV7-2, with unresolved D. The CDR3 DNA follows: TGTGCCAGCAGCCCTGGACCAACAACTAATGAAAAACTGTTTTTT. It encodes CASSPGPTTNEKLFF.